Detailed here is one T cell receptor (beta chain). Its antigen is as yet unknown. MiXCR, applied by TCRdb to the PCR reads, yields one record per CDR3 protein. This table has about 510,000 distinct CDR3 sequences, around 21% appearing once. Looked up from germline, CDR1 is MGHRA and CDR2 is YSYEKL. CDR3 length: 15 residues. After removal of 3 bases from V and 7 bases from J, the junction contained 6 bases not matched to a gene. The data are from a study of molecular identifiers for immune sequencing clone quantification. Study-wide points: Clonotypes topping 20 RNA copies carried over 99% of effector molecules but under 1% of naive ones.

This sequence originates from a human donor in good health. Some libraries in this study had Jurkat cell RNA spiked in. The sequenced sample was naive CD8+ T cells from blood, with Jurkat cell RNA spiked in. Sample subset: FACS-sorted CD8+CD4-CCR7+CD45RA+ naive T cells. The V and J genes are TRBV4-1 and TRBJ2-1, with 10 bases aligning to TRBD2. The DNA for the CDR3 is TGCGCCAGCAGCCACGCCCCGGGACTAGCGAATGAGCAGTTCTTC. Amino acids: CASSHAPGLANEQFF.